The source of this T cell receptor beta chain is a study of ipilimumab plus nivolumab after autologous stem cell transplantation. Across the whole study: Patients received a median of roughly 5 ipilimumab and roughly eight nivolumab doses.

Germline values: CDR1 SGHNT, CDR2 YYREEE (reference sequence). The V end was cut by 2 bases, the J end by 8 bases, with 11 bases between. The CDR3 runs to 14 residues. Patients got ipilimumab 1 mg/kg beginning 14 to 28 days post-transplant. Using immunoSEQ multiplex PCR, the repertoire was profiled, and TCRdb retains in-frame clones only, with some absent. There are around 3,500 clones in the sample; more than 85% occur only once, and about 25% lies in the top ten. Sequencing used PBMCs, obtained in a trial of ipilimumab plus nivolumab as post-transplant consolidation. The TCR was taken from a male donor with multiple myeloma. The chain carries TRBV5-4 and TRBJ1-6; D possibly corresponds to TRBD1 (5 bases). CDR3 loop: CASSFAGRDSPLHF. The CDR3 DNA reads TGTGCCAGCAGCTTCGCAGGGAGGGATTCACCCCTCCACTTT.